These 20 T cell receptor beta chains came from one sample sequenced in a study of control samples from healthy donors and cancer patients (dated by TCRdb to the early 2020s). Library preparation employed the immunoSEQ multiplex PCR assay. This immuneACCESS table, as held by TCRdb, lists in-frame sequences with V and J called but not all clones. Of the missing ones, under half trace to an unresolved V gene in checked studies; the others have no known cause. This sample holds 100,000 to 110,000 clones; less than 90% were observed only once. The ten largest clones add up to 15% to 20% of the sample. Sample: blood. These receptors were taken from a woman aged 45-65 years in good health.

This clone came up once. The CDR3 sequence: CASRVRDRSYTF. The DNA of the CDR3 is TGTGCCAGCAGGGTCCGGGACAGGTCCTACACCTTC. The chain is built from TRBV2 and TRBJ1-2; 8 positions match TRBD1. This CDR3 spans 12 amino acids. Losses at the gene ends were 6 bases for V and 10 bases for J; bases not matched to a gene: 7. Germline V CDR1 and CDR2: SNHLY, FYNNEI.

In this sample, this clone turned up once. The chain is built from TRBV5-5 and TRBJ1-1; possible D gene TRBD1, 6 bases. The CDR3 extends over 13 amino acids. CDR1 SGHKS and CDR2 YYEKEE come from the germline V gene (reference sequence). V dropped 5 bases and J dropped 10 bases, with 18 bases sitting between them. CDR3 region: CASRLTGGLGAFF. The DNA of the CDR3 is TGTGCCAGCAGGCTTACCGGGGGGCTTGGAGCTTTCTTT.

The rearrangement uses TRBV29-1 and TRBJ2-3; D possibly uses TRBD1 or TRBD2 (5 bases each). The CDR3 totals 14 residues. Trimming took 4 bases from V and 2 from J, leaving 13 bases between them. The V gene's germline CDR1 is SQVTM and CDR2 ANQGSEA. CDR3 sequence reads: CSVGSGPFTDTQYF. The CDR3 DNA reads as TGCAGCGTTGGGTCGGGGCCATTCACAGATACGCAGTATTTT.

Of note for this clone: One end of the junction fails to match germline, which may point to a read error. The chain combines TRBV7-6 with TRBJ2-1; 9 bases match TRBD2. CDR3 length equals 12 residues. Germline CDR1 reads SGHVS; CDR2 reads FNYEAQ. CDR3 DNA sequence: TGTGCCAGCAGCTTCCCGGGGACTAGCACTATCTTC. This translates into CASSFPGTSTIF.

Concerning this clone: A junction boundary mismatches the germline segment, possibly from a read error. The genes are TRBV9 and TRBJ2-3, with TRBD2 matching 7 bases. The CDR3 is 16 amino acids. Germline CDR1 and CDR2: SGDLS and YYNGEE. The CDR3 protein is CASTVGSRGNTDTQYF. CDR3 coding DNA: TGTGCCAGCACCGTAGGTTCGCGGGGGAACACAGATACGCAGTATTTT.

The J gene is TRBJ1-1, the V gene TRBV18, with 7 bases identical to TRBD1. Germline lookup yields CDR1 KGHSH and CDR2 LQKENI. CDR3 length equals 16 residues. V was clipped by 3 bases and J by 3 bases; unmatched bases: 10. CDR3 bases: TGTGCCAGCTCACCCCTTCGACAGGGAACGGACACTGAAGCTTTCTTT. Protein: CASSPLRQGTDTEAFF.

The CDR3 sequence: CASSIPVTAPNYGYTF. The CDR3 nucleotides read TGTGCCAGTAGTATCCCCGTGACAGCACCTAACTATGGCTACACCTTC. The V gene is TRBV19, the J gene TRBJ1-2, with D perhaps matching TRBD1 (5 bases). Germline V gene sequence: CDR1 LNHDA, CDR2 SQIVND (reference sequence). CDR3 length equals 16 residues. Trimming removed 3 bases from V and 0 bases from J, with 14 bases in between.

J is TRBJ1-2 and V is TRBV29-1; TRBD1 matches at 8 bases. CDR1 and CDR2 from the germline V gene are SQVTM and ANQGSEA. The CDR3 is 13 residues long. V dropped 3 bases and J dropped 4; count of bases not matched to a gene: 4. The CDR3 DNA reads as TGCAGCGTTGATGGGGGGACAGGCTATGGCTACACCTTC. Its translation is CSVDGGTGYGYTF.

The rearrangement links TRBV5-4 to TRBJ2-2; D remains ambiguous. Germline values: CDR1 SGHNT, CDR2 YYREEE (reference sequence). The CDR3 totals 15 residues. V lost 1 base, J lost 6 bases, and 13 bases lay in between. The DNA for the CDR3 is TGTGCCAGCAGCTTGCGATTCTCAGAATCCGGGGAGCTGTTTTTT. Translation: CASSLRFSESGELFF.

The V gene is TRBV7-2, the J gene TRBJ2-7; D is possibly TRBD1 or TRBD2 (5 bases each). CDR1 is SGHTA and CDR2 is FQGNSA in the germline V gene. The germline V and J ends were trimmed by 4 bases and 7 bases, with 17 bases remaining between them. This CDR3 is 14 amino acids long. The CDR3 protein is CASSSTGTIYEQYF. The CDR3 DNA sequence: TGTGCCAGCAGCTCGACCGGGACCATATATGAGCAGTACTTC.

The CDR3 sequence is CASSQGRTGRGYTF. The CDR3 nucleotides are TGTGCCAGCAGCCAAGGGAGGACAGGGAGGGGCTACACCTTC. The genes are TRBV3-1 (or the pseudogene TRBV3-2) and TRBJ1-2; 8 bases are a match to TRBD1. This CDR3 contains 14 residues. Trimming took 1 base from V and 8 from J; bases not matched to a gene: 6. In germline, CDR1 is LGHDT, CDR2 YNNKEL (reference sequence).

The chain uses TRBV29-1 and TRBJ2-1; 12 bases agree with TRBD2. The CDR3 runs 14 residues. V trimming: 6 bases; J trimming: 6 bases; junction bases outside the gene matches: 6. Looked up from germline, CDR1 is SQVTM and CDR2 is ANQGSEA. This CDR3 reads CSVKGTSGPNEQFF. The CDR3 DNA is TGCAGCGTAAAAGGGACTAGCGGGCCCAATGAGCAGTTCTTC.

This clone is a singleton in its sample. V gene TRBV19 combines with J gene TRBJ2-5; 7 nucleotides agree with TRBD2. Germline V gene data show CDR1 as LNHDA and CDR2 as SQIVND (reference sequence). The CDR3 covers 18 residues. Trimming at V came to 4 bases and at J to 5 bases, leaving 19 bases not matched to a gene. CDR3 nucleotides: TGTGCCAGTAGTACCCCATCAGTGACTAGCTTGGTTGGGGAGACCCAGTACTTC. As protein: CASSTPSVTSLVGETQYF.

The rearrangement joins TRBV14 to TRBJ2-1, with D perhaps TRBD2 (5 bases). Germline-derived CDR1 and CDR2 are SGHDN and FVKESK. The ends were cut back, 0 bases at V and 3 bases at J, with 24 bases in the middle. The CDR3 consists of 20 residues. In DNA, the CDR3 is TGTGCCAGCAGCCAAGATTATGGTCCTAGCCCGCTCCTCGACTACAATGAGCAGTTCTTC. Amino acid sequence: CASSQDYGPSPLLDYNEQFF.

The chain links TRBV30 to TRBJ2-1; a possible D gene is TRBD2 (5 bases). The CDR3 consists of 15 residues. Trimming removed 2 bases from V and 2 bases from J, with 13 bases in between. From germline, CDR1 is GTSNPN and CDR2 SVGIG (reference sequence). The CDR3 region has the DNA TGTGCCTGGAGTCCGAGGGTCCTTACCTACAATGAGCAGTTCTTC. This encodes CAWSPRVLTYNEQFF.

About this clone: Other DNA sequences in this sample translate to the same CDR3. The chain is built from TRBV5-1 and TRBJ1-5, with no clear D. Germline loops: CDR1 SGHRS, CDR2 YFSETQ. This CDR3 is 13 amino acids long. V was pared by 2 bases and J by 0 bases, with 3 bases between. CDR3 protein: CASSFDSNQPQHF. The CDR3, as DNA: TGCGCCAGCAGCTTTGATAGCAATCAGCCCCAGCATTTT.

This clone showed up just a few times. The CDR3 protein is CASLWGQPPNQPQHF. Here the CDR3 DNA reads TGTGCCAGCCTCTGGGGACAGCCGCCCAATCAGCCCCAGCATTTT. V usage is TRBV6-5 and J usage is TRBJ1-5; 7 bases align to TRBD1. CDR1 is MNHEY and CDR2 is SVGAGI in the germline V gene. The V gene end was trimmed by 8 bases and the J gene end by 3 bases; junction bases not matched to a gene: 10. The CDR3 extends over 15 amino acids.

This chain joins TRBV11-2 and TRBJ1-4; D not certain. The germline CDR1 and CDR2 sequences are SGHAT and FQNNGV. Trimming pared 2 bases from V and 0 bases from J, leaving 7 bases between. This CDR3 spans 15 amino acids. The CDR3: CASSLTETTNEKLFF. The CDR3 DNA reads as TGTGCCAGCAGCTTAACCGAGACAACTAATGAAAAACTGTTTTTT.

The chain couples TRBV7-9 to TRBJ2-1, with D unresolved. V was cut by 1 base and J by 15 bases, with 16 bases left in between. The CDR3 runs to 13 residues. CDR1 is SEHNR, CDR2 FQNEAQ, per germline (reference sequence). CDR3 coding DNA: TGTGCCAGCAGCTTAGTCGTCATCCTCTCTCTGTTCTTC. Translation: CASSLVVILSLFF.

The J gene is TRBJ2-3, the V gene TRBV19; 8 nucleotides match TRBD1. This CDR3 is 16 amino acids long. The germline CDR1 and CDR2 sequences are LNHDA and SQIVND (reference sequence). Trimming cost V 6 bases and J 0 bases; bases outside gene matches: 8. For the CDR3, the DNA is TGTGCCAGTAGAGAGACAGGGGTCCCTAGCACAGATACGCAGTATTTT. It translates to CASRETGVPSTDTQYF.